In its sample, the clone carrying this T cell receptor (beta chain) was seen once. As yet, its antigen is unknown. TCRdb's copy holds only in-frame clones and misses some; the assay was immunoSEQ multiplex PCR. The profile shows 25,000 to 35,000 clones, around 95% of them singletons. This sample was taken from a study of T cell clones after liver transplantation. Study-wide context: Standard immunosuppression, with no induction, continued until 12-24 months after transplant.

V gave up 2 bases and J gave up 1 base, with 11 bases separating them. Germline V gene data show CDR1 as MNHNS and CDR2 as SASEGT. The CDR3 extends over 15 amino acids. Study observations and caveats: Small, mixed patient groups and varying post-transplant times limit these conclusions. A larger donor-reactive than third-party decline suggested partial antigen-specific deletion. Circulating graft-donor-reactive CD4 TCRbeta sequences fell significantly post-transplant in 5 of 8 subjects.

The chain joins TRBV6-1 to TRBJ1-1; D not resolved. Material: CD8+ T cells from blood, obtained 12 months after liver transplant. This TCR came from a human patient who received a liver transplant. The T cells may partly be graft donor cells. The CDR3 loop is CASSENPGPNTEAFF. The CDR3 nucleotides are TGTGCCAGCAGTGAAAATCCCGGCCCGAACACTGAAGCTTTCTTT.